The entry that follows covers one TCR beta chain sequence. Libraries were prepared by immunoSEQ multiplex PCR; TCRdb keeps only in-frame clonotypes and omits some of them. The sample comprises approximately 80,000 clones, approximately 85% of which are singletons, and 0.61% rests with the top ten. This entry comes from a study of OX40 agonist ivuxolimab in advanced cancers. Study details: Ivuxolimab, which patients received intravenously every 2 weeks, was dosed at 0.01 to 10 mg/kg.

Germline values: CDR1 MNHEY, CDR2 SMNVEV (reference sequence). J lost 7 bases, V lost 5 bases, and 3 bases had no gene match. CDR3 length: 14 amino acids. This sequence joins TRBV27 and TRBJ2-2, with 11 bases identical to TRBD2. The clonotype originates from an adult with an advanced solid tumor such as melanoma, head and neck, liver or kidney cancer. The sequences come from CD4+ or CD8+ T cells sorted from blood, collected in a trial of the OX40 agonist ivuxolimab. Here the CDR3 DNA reads TGTGCCAGCAGTCCGGGACTAGCGGTCGGGGAGCTGTTTTTT. Translated, it gives CASSPGLAVGELFF.